A selection of T cell receptor beta chains follows, all from one sample in a study of blood T cells in healthy people across ages. Via MiXCR, TCRdb re-called the 5' RACE reads, giving one row per CDR3 protein. The sample has 1.2 million to 1.5 million distinct CDR3 sequences, 42% seen once. Input material: blood. The receptors here all came from a woman younger than 35 in good health. CDR3s include the opening cysteine and the closing phenylalanine or tryptophan. Fields, in order: clone size, D gene, V gene, J gene, CDR3 DNA, CDR3 protein. A D gene is named only where the DNA matches it firmly. Clone size is not always given. Where it is, it says once, few, many or a class for expanded clones.

few,.,TRBV2,TRBJ1-2,TGTGCCAGCAGTCCATCGGACGGTATCGCCTATGGCTACACCTTC,CASSPSDGIAYGYTF
few,.,TRBV6-5,TRBJ2-6,TGTGCCAGCACTGAGGGGTCATCGGGGGCCAACGTCCTGACTTTC,CASTEGSSGANVLTF
.,.,TRBV6-6,TRBJ2-6,TGTGTCAGCAGTTACTCAGGCAGCTCTGGGGCCAACGTCCTGACTTTC,CVSSYSGSSGANVLTF
.,TRBD1,TRBV20-1,TRBJ1-1,TGCAGTGCGGGACAGGGAGCTAGGGACACTGAAGCTTTCTTT,CSAGQGARDTEAFF
.,TRBD2,TRBV7-9,TRBJ2-1,TGTGCCAGCAAGCGGGGGGAGGTAGCGCTCAATGAGCAGTTCTTC,CASKRGEVALNEQFF
many,TRBD2,TRBV3-1,TRBJ2-2,TGTGCCAGCGGGGCTAGCGGGAGAACCGGGGAGCTGTTTTTT,CASGASGRTGELFF
.,TRBD2,TRBV20-1,TRBJ2-7,TGCAGTGCTAGAGATCTCCGAAGACTAGCGGGAGCTCCCGAGCAGTACTTC,CSARDLRRLAGAPEQYF
.,.,TRBV6-6,TRBJ2-7,TGTGCCAGCAGTTACTCTCAGGGTCACTACAATGAGCAGTACTTC,CASSYSQGHYNEQYF
few,.,TRBV21-1,TRBJ2-7,TGTGCCAGCAGCAAAGCAATAAAGGGGAAGCGGAAATCCTACGAGCAGTACTTC,CASSKAIKGKRKSYEQYF
few,TRBD2,TRBV12-3/TRBV12-4,TRBJ2-1,TGTGCCAGCAGTTTAAGGAGCGGGGGGGCCGCTGAGCAGTTCTTC,CASSLRSGGAAEQFF
few,.,TRBV10-1,TRBJ1-2,TGCGCCAGCAGTGAGTCCGTAGGTCCGGATGGCTACACCTTC,CASSESVGPDGYTF
.,TRBD1,TRBV2,TRBJ1-4,TGTGCCAGCGACGGACAGGCCCCACCGGGGGGAAAACTGTTTTTT,CASDGQAPPGGKLFF
many,.,TRBV6-1,TRBJ1-2,TGTGCCTCCAGGGAGACAGGCAACTATGGCTACACCTTC,CASRETGNYGYTF
.,.,TRBV5-1,TRBJ2-1,TGCGCCAGCAGCTTGGAGTCCCGGGGGCTGGATGAGCAGTTCTTC,CASSLESRGLDEQFF
few,.,TRBV20-1,TRBJ2-1,TGCAGGACAGAGAGCCTCGGGAAGCAGTTCTTC,CRTESLGKQFF
.,TRBD2,TRBV4-2,TRBJ2-1,TGTGCCAGCAGCCAAGGCGGACTAGCGGGGTCCCTCAATGAGCAGTTCTTC,CASSQGGLAGSLNEQFF
.,TRBD2,TRBV12-3/TRBV12-4,TRBJ2-1,TGTGCCAGCAGGAATAGCGGGACGAACAATGAGCAGTTCTTC,CASRNSGTNNEQFF
once,.,TRBV6-1,TRBJ1-1,TGTGCCAGCACCCCATACGGGGCGGCTGAAGCTTTCTTT,CASTPYGAAEAFF
.,.,TRBV4-1,TRBJ2-7,TGCGCCAGCAGCCAATCTACCGTGGCAGGCTACGAGCAGTACTTC,CASSQSTVAGYEQYF
few,.,TRBV20-1,TRBJ2-3,TGTGGTCCCCGGCGGGGCACAGATACGCAGTATTTT,CGPRRGTDTQYF
.,.,TRBV10-2,TRBJ2-4,TGCGCCAGCAGTGAGCCCACTAGGAACCTAGCCAAAAACATTCAGTACTTC,CASSEPTRNLAKNIQYF
.,.,TRBV12-3/TRBV12-4,TRBJ2-7,TGTGCCAGCAGTTTGCTTGGTCTTTACGAGCAGTACTTC,CASSLLGLYEQYF
.,.,TRBV28,TRBJ1-2,TGTGCCAGCAGTTCCACTGACAGCCTTACCACCTTC,CASSSTDSLTTF
few,.,TRBV4-1,TRBJ2-1,TGCGCCAGCAGCCAAGAGACTAGTTATGCGGGCAATGAGCAGTTCTTC,CASSQETSYAGNEQFF
few,TRBD1,TRBV28,TRBJ2-7,TGTGCCAGCAGTTACCAACCTTGGACAGGGGGGTCTGAGCAGTACTTC,CASSYQPWTGGSEQYF